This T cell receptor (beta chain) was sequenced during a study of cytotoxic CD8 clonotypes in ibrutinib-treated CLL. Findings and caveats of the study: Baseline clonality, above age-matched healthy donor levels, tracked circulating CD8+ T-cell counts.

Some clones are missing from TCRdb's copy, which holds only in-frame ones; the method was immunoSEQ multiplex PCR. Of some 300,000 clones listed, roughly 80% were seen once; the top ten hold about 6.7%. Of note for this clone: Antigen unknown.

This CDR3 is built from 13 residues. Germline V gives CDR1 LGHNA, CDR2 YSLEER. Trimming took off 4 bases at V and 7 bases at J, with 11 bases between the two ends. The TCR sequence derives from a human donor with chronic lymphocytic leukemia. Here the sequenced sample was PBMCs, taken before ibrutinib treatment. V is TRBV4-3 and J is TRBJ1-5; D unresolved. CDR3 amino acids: CASSLHPGQPQHF. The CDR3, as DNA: TGCGCCAGCAGCCTTCACCCTGGGCAGCCCCAGCATTTT.